These 23 T cell receptor beta chains came from one sample sequenced in a study of T cell responses to AZD1222 COVID-19 vaccine. Some clones are missing from TCRdb's copy, which holds only in-frame ones; the method was immunoSEQ multiplex PCR. The sample has about 180,000 clones, more than 75% seen once. The source material was peripheral blood, sampled 28 days after the second AZD1222 dose. The receptor source for this set is an adult who received the AZD1222 COVID-19 vaccine.

The genes are TRBV11-2 and TRBJ1-6, with TRBD1 as a possible D gene (5 bases). This CDR3 has 15 residues. Trimming cost V 3 bases and J 6 bases, with 12 bases left between them. Germline CDR1 is SGHAT and CDR2 is FQNNGV. The chain's CDR3 is CASSFLQVPNSPLHF. The CDR3 DNA sequence: TGTGCCAGCAGCTTTTTACAGGTGCCTAATTCACCCCTCCACTTT.

This clone was recorded many times. The chain uses TRBV13 and TRBJ1-6; tentative D call: TRBD1 (6 bases). The CDR3 runs to 16 residues. The V gene's germline CDR1 is PRHDT and CDR2 FYEKMQ (reference sequence). Trimming shortened V by 1 base and J by 14 bases, and 21 bases separated the two germline ends. CDR3 loop: CASSLVLGHPIGALHF. CDR3 DNA: TGTGCCAGCAGCTTAGTGCTGGGACACCCCATAGGGGCCCTCCACTTT. Variable domain in full (rest from reference TRBV13 and TRBJ1-6): AAGVIQSPRHLIKEKRETATLKCYPIPRHDTVYWYQQGPGQDPQFLISFYEKMQSDKGSIPDRFSAQQFSDYHSELNMSSLELGDSALYFCASSLVLGHPIGALHFGNGTRLTVT.

The chain has TRBV4-3 and TRBJ2-2; 9 bases line up with TRBD2. V lost 4 bases, J lost 5 bases, and 8 bases stayed unmatched. Germline CDR1 LGHNA, CDR2 YSLEER. This CDR3 has 16 residues. In DNA, the CDR3 is TGCGCCAGCAGCCTCGGGAATAGCGGGAGTACCGGGGAGCTGTTTTTT. As protein: CASSLGNSGSTGELFF.

This chain joins TRBV28 and TRBJ1-3; D not certain. Germline CDR1 and CDR2: MDHEN and SYDVKM. Between the trimmed V and J ends, which lost 4 bases and 0 bases, there was a span of 16 bases. There are 17 residues in the CDR3. The CDR3 here is CASSSTSIVGSGNTIYF. In DNA, the CDR3 is TGTGCCAGCAGTTCCACATCGATCGTGGGCTCTGGAAACACCATATATTTT.

The V gene is TRBV30, the J gene TRBJ2-7, with 8 bases aligning to TRBD2. CDR3 size: 14 residues. Germline V lookup: CDR1 GTSNPN, CDR2 SVGIG (reference sequence). V trimming: 2 bases; J trimming: 4 bases; junction bases outside the gene matches: 7. The CDR3 spells CAWSPGLGGYEQYF. The CDR3 DNA is TGTGCCTGGAGTCCGGGACTAGGGGGTTACGAGCAGTACTTC. Full variable domain (outside the CDR3, taken from reference TRBV30 and TRBJ2-7): SQTIHQWPATLVQPVGSPLSLECTVEGTSNPNLYWYRQAAGRGLQLLFYSVGIGQISSEVPQNLSASRPQDRQFILSSKKLLLSDSGFYLCAWSPGLGGYEQYFGPGTRLTVT.

V is TRBV6-5 and J is TRBJ2-7; unclear D gene. Between the trimmed V and J ends, which lost 4 bases and 5 bases, there was a span of 12 bases. The CDR3 runs 13 residues. The germline CDR1 and CDR2 sequences are MNHEY and SVGAGI. The CDR3 DNA sequence: TGTGCCAGCAGTTCCGGTTGGGCTAACGAGCAGTACTTC. Its protein is CASSSGWANEQYF.

This chain uses TRBV6-5 with TRBJ1-6; tentative D call: TRBD1 (6 bases). V was shortened by 9 bases and J by 7 bases, with 16 bases between the two germline ends. This CDR3 comprises 14 residues. Germline V gene sequence: CDR1 MNHEY, CDR2 SVGAGI. The CDR3 reads CASQQGRNNSPLHF. DNA of the CDR3: TGTGCCAGTCAACAGGGCCGTAACAATTCACCCCTCCACTTT.

This clone was recorded once. The rearrangement joins TRBV5-5 to TRBJ1-6; D is undetermined. Per the germline V gene, CDR1 is SGHKS and CDR2 is YYEKEE (reference sequence). The CDR3 is 16 residues long. V shed 1 base and J shed 0 bases, with 8 bases lying between them. CDR3 DNA sequence: TGTGCCAGCAGCTTGTTAGGTTCCTCCTATAATTCACCCCTCCACTTT. Amino acids: CASSLLGSSYNSPLHF.

The V call is TRBV6-5, the J call TRBJ1-2; the match to TRBD1 covers 10 bases. The CDR3 length is 14 residues. Germline V gene lookup returns CDR1 MNHEY and CDR2 SVGAGI. V lost 3 bases and J lost 5; bases outside the gene matches: 3. As DNA, the CDR3 is TGTGCCAGCAGTTATGCGGACAGGGGGTATGGCTACACCTTC. This gives the protein CASSYADRGYGYTF.

The chain recombines TRBV3-1 (or the pseudogene TRBV3-2) with TRBJ2-1; D not certain. The ends were cut back, 0 bases at V and 6 bases at J, with 12 bases in the middle. This CDR3 has 15 amino acids. In germline, CDR1 is LGHDT, CDR2 YNNKEL (reference sequence). In DNA form, the CDR3 reads TGTGCCAGCAGCCAAGAGATTAAAGCTGGCAATGAGCAGTTCTTC. Translating gives CASSQEIKAGNEQFF.

The chain employs TRBV5-1 and TRBJ2-1; no reliable D call. Germline V lookup: CDR1 SGHRS, CDR2 YFSETQ. This CDR3 comprises 14 residues. Trimming took off 0 bases at V and 4 bases at J, with 8 bases between the two ends. The CDR3 bases are TGCGCCAGCAGCTTGGCATCGGGTTACAATGAGCAGTTCTTC. It translates to CASSLASGYNEQFF.

The gene calls are TRBV9 and TRBJ2-5, with 8 positions matching TRBD1. V was clipped by 2 bases and J by 1 base; unmatched bases: 4. Germline V gives CDR1 SGDLS, CDR2 YYNGEE. The CDR3 loop spans 15 amino acids. CDR3 loop: CASSVAGGLQETQYF. DNA for the CDR3: TGTGCCAGCAGCGTGGCAGGGGGCCTCCAAGAGACCCAGTACTTC.

This clone has only a few counts. The chain employs TRBV5-6 and TRBJ1-2, with D maybe TRBD1 (5 bases). V was shortened by 6 bases and J by 7 bases, with 19 bases between the two germline ends. Germline V CDR1 and CDR2: SGHDT, YYEEEE. The CDR3 runs to 14 residues. CDR3 region: CASTFTGRGGGYTF. CDR3 bases: TGTGCCAGCACCTTCACGGGGCGGGGAGGTGGCTACACCTTC.

The gene calls are TRBV5-1 and TRBJ2-2; D ambiguous. Germline loops: CDR1 SGHRS, CDR2 YFSETQ. V lost 1 base and J lost 1, with 8 bases in between. The CDR3 is 15 amino acids. CDR3 amino acids: CASSLNLGNTGELFF. The CDR3, as DNA: TGCGCCAGCAGCTTGAATTTAGGGAACACCGGGGAGCTGTTTTTT.

This chain joins TRBV28 and TRBJ1-5; a possible D gene is TRBD1 (5 bases). Germline V lookup: CDR1 MDHEN, CDR2 SYDVKM. This CDR3 is built from 15 residues. V lost 6 bases, J lost 2 bases, and 14 bases lay in between. CDR3 in DNA: TGTGCCAGCAGCGTAATTCAGGGAGGCAATCAGCCCCAGCATTTT. This gives the protein CASSVIQGGNQPQHF. Complete variable domain (other parts from reference TRBV28 and TRBJ1-5): DVKVTQSSRYLVKRTGEKVFLECVQDMDHENMFWYRQDPGLGLRLIYFSYDVKMKEKGDIPEGYSVSREKKERFSLILESASTNQTSMYLCASSVIQGGNQPQHFGDGTRLSIL.

V is TRBV7-2 and J is TRBJ1-4; 8 bases match TRBD1. The CDR3 has 15 residues. Losses at the gene ends were 3 bases for V and 0 bases for J; bases not matched to a gene: 0. Germline CDR1 reads SGHTA; CDR2 reads FQGNSA. The CDR3: CASSLDRATNEKLFF. In DNA, the CDR3 is TGTGCCAGCAGCTTGGACAGGGCAACTAATGAAAAACTGTTTTTT.

The V and J genes are TRBV4-1 and TRBJ2-7; D may be TRBD1 (6 bases). Trimming removed 0 bases at V and 3 bases at J, with 15 bases between. This CDR3 spans 16 amino acids. Germline loops: CDR1 MGHRA, CDR2 YSYEKL. The CDR3 bases are TGCGCCAGCAGCCAAGAGTTCGCAGGGGCACGCTACGAGCAGTACTTC. Its protein is CASSQEFAGARYEQYF.

This clone occurred once. This chain connects TRBV21-1 to TRBJ2-3. TRBV21-1 is recorded as a pseudogene. The CDR3 contains 14 residues. This CDR3 is CASSKGQRTDTQYF. The DNA for the CDR3 is TGTGCCAGCAGCAAAGGGCAGCGCACAGATACGCAGTATTTT.

The CDR3 sequence is CASSDRTGPYEQYF. The CDR3 DNA reads TGTGCCAGCAGTGACCGGACGGGCCCCTACGAGCAGTACTTC. The chain recombines TRBV6-1 with TRBJ2-7; D gene ambiguous. Germline V CDR1 and CDR2: MNHNS, SASEGT. Trimming removed 3 bases from V and 2 bases from J, with 11 bases in between. The CDR3 covers 14 residues.

The chain uses TRBV9 and TRBJ2-3; D not certain. V was clipped by 0 bases and J by 3 bases, with 14 bases between them. This CDR3 is built from 16 residues. Germline-derived CDR1 and CDR2 are SGDLS and YYNGEE. The CDR3 sequence: CASSVGSDMVTDTQYF. The CDR3, as DNA: TGTGCCAGCAGCGTAGGGTCCGATATGGTGACAGATACGCAGTATTTT.

The chain links TRBV28 to TRBJ1-4; tentative D call: TRBD1 (5 bases). Germline V gene data show CDR1 as MDHEN and CDR2 as SYDVKM. V lost 2 bases and J lost 7, with 11 bases in between. This CDR3 is built from 14 residues. CDR3 in amino acids: CASSLGGLGEKLFF. For the CDR3, the DNA is TGTGCCAGCAGTTTAGGGGGGTTAGGTGAAAAACTGTTTTTT.

This chain uses TRBV12-3 or TRBV12-4 with TRBJ2-7; D gene ambiguous. The CDR3 sequence is 13 residues long. Trimming stripped 0 bases from V and 2 bases from J, with 5 bases between. The CDR3 protein is CASSLADPYEQYF. DNA of the CDR3: TGTGCCAGCAGTTTAGCGGACCCCTACGAGCAGTACTTC.

The CDR3 loop reads CASSELLGGRPLQETQYF. The CDR3 nucleotides are TGTGCCAGCAGTGAATTGCTTGGCGGGAGGCCCCTCCAAGAGACCCAGTACTTC. The J gene is TRBJ2-5, the V gene TRBV2; 8 nucleotides agree with TRBD2. CDR3 length: 18 residues. The V gene's germline CDR1 is SNHLY and CDR2 FYNNEI. The junction had 12 bases not matched to a gene; V was cut back by 2 bases and J by 1 base.